Reported below is one T cell receptor beta chain. Its antigen is not identified. The CDR3 runs 12 residues. The V segment lost 4 bases and the J segment 4 bases; nucleotides outside the gene matches: 3. CDR1 and CDR2 (germline): SQVTM, ANQGSEA. Here immunoSEQ multiplex PCR was the method, and the copy in TCRdb shows in-frame clones only, minus some. This table holds approximately 110,000 clones, around 88% found once. This entry is derived from a study of T cell responses to AZD1222 COVID-19 vaccine. Overall study findings and caveats: Receipt of two AZD1222 doses was followed by a rise in Spike-specific TCR breadth and depth.

This rearrangement joins TRBV29-1 to TRBJ2-5; 7 bases are shared with TRBD2. Sequences were derived from peripheral blood, sampled on day 0 of AZD1222 vaccination. The sequence came from an adult in good health. The CDR3 spells CSVGLAGETQYF. CDR3 DNA: TGCAGCGTTGGATTAGCGGGAGAGACCCAGTACTTC.